The rows below give T cell receptor beta chains drawn from one sample of a study of molecular identifiers for immune sequencing clone quantification. TCRdb ran MiXCR on the PCR reads and lists one entry per CDR3 protein. Of under 600,000 distinct CDR3 sequences in the sample, about 26% were seen once. The sample consisted of naive CD8+ T cells from blood, with Jurkat cell RNA spiked in. Receptor source: a human donor in good health. Some libraries in this study had Jurkat cell RNA spiked in. CDR3s include the opening cysteine and the closing phenylalanine or tryptophan. The order of the fields is D gene, V gene, J gene, clone size, CDR3 protein, CDR3 DNA. The D gene is left open where the match is weak. Rows give clone size only sometimes, using once, few, many, or a class for an expanded clone.

NA,TRBV25-1,TRBJ2-5,NA,CASSASSGVETQYF,TGTGCCAGCAGTGCCTCCTCAGGGGTGGAGACCCAGTACTTC
NA,TRBV4-2,TRBJ2-3,NA,CASSQGTQTGDTQYF,TGTGCCAGCAGCCAGGGGACTCAAACAGGAGATACGCAGTATTTT
NA,TRBV12-3/TRBV12-4,TRBJ2-7,NA,CASSLPAGFRGYEQYF,TGTGCCAGCAGTTTACCGGCGGGGTTCCGGGGGTACGAGCAGTACTTC
TRBD2,TRBV6-6,TRBJ2-1,NA,CARILLAGGYNEQFF,TGTGCCCGCATTCTACTAGCGGGAGGTTACAATGAGCAGTTCTTC
NA,TRBV7-9,TRBJ2-7,many,CASSGRMGFRAYEQYF,TGTGCCAGCAGCGGACGAATGGGGTTTAGGGCCTACGAGCAGTACTTC
TRBD2,TRBV27,TRBJ2-3,few,CASRRELVTDTQYF,TGTGCCAGCAGGCGGGAGCTTGTCACAGATACGCAGTATTTT
TRBD1,TRBV7-6,TRBJ1-5,few,CASSLFPTGRNLNQPQHF,TGTGCCAGCAGCTTATTTCCGACAGGGCGAAACCTCAATCAGCCCCAGCATTTT
TRBD2,TRBV4-1,TRBJ2-4,NA,CASSQEGGVAKSIQYF,TGCGCCAGCAGCCAAGAGGGAGGGGTGGCCAAAAGCATTCAGTACTTC
NA,TRBV5-1,TRBJ2-3,many,CASSLPGPLPDTQYF,TGCGCCAGCAGCTTGCCGGGGCCACTACCAGATACGCAGTATTTT
NA,TRBV6-2/TRBV6-3,TRBJ2-5,few,CASNINPGEMSQETQYF,TGTGCCAGCAACATAAATCCAGGGGAGATGAGCCAAGAGACCCAGTACTTC
TRBD1,TRBV30,TRBJ2-7,NA,CARSADRVPYEQYF,TGTGCCCGGAGTGCGGACAGGGTCCCCTACGAGCAGTACTTC
NA,TRBV10-3,TRBJ2-7,few,CAIGGEAYEQYF,TGTGCCATCGGCGGGGAAGCCTACGAGCAGTACTTC
NA,TRBV3-1,TRBJ2-3,many,CASSQELADTQYF,TGTGCCAGCAGCCAAGAGTTGGCGGATACGCAGTATTTT
NA,TRBV6-2/TRBV6-3,TRBJ2-3,few,CASSYEVTSTDTQYF,TGTGCCAGCAGTTACGAGGTGACCAGCACAGATACGCAGTATTTT
NA,TRBV28,TRBJ1-3,NA,CASSPIGSDSGSTIYF,TGTGCCAGCAGCCCCATCGGCAGCGACTCTGGAAGCACCATATATTTT
TRBD2,TRBV20-1,TRBJ2-7,NA,CSARDPYTAGIAYAQYF,TGCAGTGCTAGAGATCCCTATACAGCGGGAATCGCCTACGCGCAGTACTTC
NA,TRBV28,TRBJ1-2,NA,CASRPYRVQALGYTF,TGTGCCAGCAGACCCTACAGGGTCCAAGCACTTGGCTACACCTTC
TRBD2,TRBV20-1,TRBJ2-5,NA,CSALAGREETQYF,TGCAGTGCTCTAGCGGGCCGGGAAGAGACCCAGTACTTC
NA,TRBV13,TRBJ1-1,few,CASSSSSGITEAFF,TGTGCCAGCAGCTCCTCCTCAGGGATAACTGAAGCTTTCTTT
NA,TRBV4-3,TRBJ1-5,few,CASSQDFVPSSSQPQHF,TGCGCCAGCAGCCAAGATTTCGTACCTTCTAGCAGTCAGCCCCAGCATTTT
TRBD2,TRBV11-2,TRBJ2-3,few,CASSHTIRGLAGGIADTQYF,TGTGCCAGCAGCCATACCATCCGGGGCCTAGCGGGGGGGATCGCAGATACGCAGTATTTT
TRBD2,TRBV27,TRBJ2-3,NA,CASSTPGTSGRRDTQYF,TGTGCCAGCAGCACCCCCGGGACTAGCGGGAGGAGAGATACGCAGTATTTT
TRBD1,TRBV11-2,TRBJ2-2,NA,CASRTGTGGTGELFF,TGTGCCAGCAGGACGGGGACAGGGGGGACCGGGGAGCTGTTTTTT
TRBD2,TRBV7-9,TRBJ2-3,NA,CASSTTLTSGSSTATQYF,TGTGCCAGCAGCACCACCTTGACTAGCGGGAGTAGCACAGCTACGCAGTATTTT
NA,TRBV4-3,TRBJ2-3,NA,CASSQSYLGRDTQYF,TGCGCCAGCAGCCAATCCTACCTAGGCAGGGATACGCAGTATTTT
TRBD1,TRBV19,TRBJ2-2,few,CASGPGQGINTGELFF,TGTGCCAGTGGACCGGGACAGGGGATTAACACCGGGGAGCTGTTTTTT
NA,TRBV20-1,TRBJ2-5,NA,CSASLRDQETQCF,TGCAGTGCTAGTCTGCGGGACCAAGAGACCCAGTGCTTC